This TCR beta chain appears in the sequencing data of a study of beta chain features in type 1 diabetes. The wider study: The patients were much like the healthy donors in age, gender and cell yields.

Of note for this clone: Its cognate antigen is unknown.

Sequenced material consisted of expressed TCRB transcripts (all of the isolated RNA was reverse transcribed). Here immunoSEQ multiplex PCR was the method, and the copy in TCRdb shows in-frame clones only, minus some. There are roughly 140,000 clones in the sample; about 7% occur only once, and about 1.4% lies in the top ten. Study-wide results and limits: For Type 1 diabetes patients, all four CD4+ subsets carried TCRB CDR3s that were moderately but significantly shorter.

The CDR3 is 11 amino acids. The ends were cut back, 4 bases at V and 5 bases at J, with 6 bases in the middle. The germline CDR1 and CDR2 sequences are KGHSH and LQKENI. The sequence came from a young woman in good health. Sequenced sample: central memory CD4+ T cells from blood. This chain links TRBV18 with TRBJ2-7; D gene ambiguous. CDR3 loop: CASSLANEQYF. CDR3 nucleotides: TGTGCCAGCTCACTTGCTAACGAGCAGTACTTC.